The source of this TCR beta chain is a study of glioma-infiltrating T cells. The study's findings and limits: Tissue-blood divergence was below expectation in non-neoplastic patients, above in gliomas. Very few CDR3 sequences were shared between tissue and blood.

The iRepertoire nested amplicon-rescue multiplex PCR amplified TCR alpha and beta CDR3s from RNA. For one-step reverse transcription and amplification, about 90-400 ng of tissue mRNA or PBMC total RNA was used. Using its own MiXCR run on the multiplex PCR reads, TCRdb lists one record per CDR3 protein. This sample yields around 44,000 distinct CDR3 sequences, of which 20% to 25% are seen a single time; approximately 6.4% belongs to the top ten. As concerns this clonotype: Antigen: not known.

V lost 1 base to trimming and J lost 12 bases, with 13 bases between them. The CDR3 has 13 residues. CDR1 is LGHDT and CDR2 is YNNKEL in the germline V gene (reference sequence). The receptor's source is a human donor with low-grade glioma or glioblastoma, undergoing nonglioma brain surgery, or in good health (not recorded which). The material sequenced was glioma tissue, nonneoplastic brain tissue, or PBMCs (not recorded which). The rearrangement links TRBV3-1 to TRBJ2-1, with a weak D call TRBD2 (6 bases). The CDR3 bases are TGTGCCAGCAGCCAAGTAAGAAACGGGGGGCAGTTCTTC. This encodes CASSQVRNGGQFF.